The 20 T cell receptor beta chains below were found in one sample sequenced in a study of blood T cell repertoires in COVID-19. This table comes from immunoSEQ multiplex PCR, and its TCRdb copy is limited to in-frame clones, with some not included. The sample includes about 150,000 clones, about nine tenths of them seen just once. The specimen was peripheral blood. Receptor source: an older woman with active or convalescent COVID-19.

A few counts support this clone. This chain joins TRBV10-3 and TRBJ1-1; TRBD1 is a possible D gene (5 bases). The germline CDR1 and CDR2 sequences are ENHRY and SYGVKD. This CDR3 has 13 amino acids. The ends were cut back, 7 bases at V and 4 bases at J, with 13 bases in the middle. The CDR3 DNA sequence: TGTGCCATCACATGGAGGGGTCGCACTGAAGCTTTCTTT. The encoded protein is CAITWRGRTEAFF.

This clone has just one count. The V call is TRBV5-1, the J call TRBJ1-1, with 9 bases aligning to TRBD1. The CDR3 length is 14 residues. Germline CDR1 and CDR2: SGHRS and YFSETQ. J gave up 7 bases and V 3 bases, and 7 bases lay outside the gene matches. The CDR3: CASSSGTGPVEAFF. In DNA, the CDR3 is TGCGCCAGCAGCTCCGGGACAGGGCCCGTTGAAGCTTTCTTT.

This clone turned up a few times. The gene calls are TRBV3-1 (or the pseudogene TRBV3-2) and TRBJ1-6, with D perhaps TRBD1 (6 bases). The V gene lost 3 bases and the J gene lost 9 bases, with 15 bases spanning the gap. The CDR3 spans 15 residues. Per germline, CDR1 LGHDT and CDR2 YNNKEL (reference sequence). Written as DNA, the CDR3 is TGTGCCAGCAGCCAGAAGGGGGGGGGACCTTCACCCCTCCACTTT. Its protein product is CASSQKGGGPSPLHF.

The chain has TRBV7-2 and TRBJ1-4, with D unresolved. Trimming pared 5 bases from V and 8 bases from J, leaving 12 bases between. The CDR3 covers 13 residues. The germline gives CDR1 SGHTA, CDR2 FQGNSA. The CDR3 DNA reads TGTGCCAGCAGCGTTGAAAGGGAGGAAAAACTGTTTTTT. Translated: CASSVEREEKLFF.

This rearrangement joins TRBV19 to TRBJ2-2; weak D call: TRBD1 (6 bases). Per germline, CDR1 LNHDA and CDR2 SQIVND (reference sequence). Deletions cut 6 bases from V and 0 bases from J, with 17 bases between. The CDR3 is 17 residues long. As DNA, the CDR3 is TGTGCCAGTAGGCACTGGCTGGGGGCGGCGAACACCGGGGAGCTGTTTTTT. Its translation is CASRHWLGAANTGELFF. Full variable domain (rest looked up from reference TRBV19 and TRBJ2-2): DGGITQSPKYLFRKEGQNVTLSCEQNLNHDAMYWYRQDPGQGLRLIYYSQIVNDFQKGDIAEGYSVSREKKESFPLTVTSAQKNPTAFYLCASRHWLGAANTGELFFGEGSRLTVL.

The chain is built from TRBV12-3 or TRBV12-4 and TRBJ1-2, with no clear D. CDR3 size: 12 residues. V was shortened by 7 bases and J by 4 bases, with 10 bases between the two germline ends. The CDR3 DNA reads TGTGCCAGCACCTCTCGAGGCTATGGCTACACCTTC. Translating it yields CASTSRGYGYTF.

This clone was picked up a small number of times. This sequence joins TRBV3-1 (or the pseudogene TRBV3-2) and TRBJ1-4; 9 bases match TRBD1. This CDR3 has 16 amino acids. V shed 1 base and J 5 bases; nucleotides not matched to a gene: 5. Looked up from germline, CDR1 is LGHDT and CDR2 is YNNKEL (reference sequence). For the CDR3, the DNA is TGTGCCAGCAGCCAAGGGGGACAGGGCCGAAATGAAAAACTGTTTTTT. Translated: CASSQGGQGRNEKLFF.

V is TRBV2 and J is TRBJ1-4, with TRBD1 matching 7 bases. Germline-derived CDR1 and CDR2 are SNHLY and FYNNEI. V lost 5 bases to trimming and J lost 8 bases; unmatched junction nucleotides: 17. This CDR3 is built from 17 residues. CDR3 loop: CASSNMAMTGTSEKLFF. In nucleotides, the CDR3 is TGTGCCAGCAGTAACATGGCTATGACAGGGACTAGCGAAAAACTGTTTTTT.

The chain employs TRBV7-6 and TRBJ1-4; 9 bases line up with TRBD1. Germline values: CDR1 SGHVS, CDR2 FNYEAQ. V lost 5 bases to trimming and J lost 8 bases; unmatched junction nucleotides: 6. This CDR3 contains 14 residues. CDR3 loop: CASSLDRGREKLFF. CDR3 sequence (DNA): TGTGCCAGCAGCCTGGACAGGGGACGGGAAAAACTGTTTTTT.

The V and J genes are TRBV10-3 and TRBJ2-5, with 8 bases fitting TRBD2. V was clipped by 2 bases and J by 3 bases; unmatched bases: 11. In germline, CDR1 is ENHRY, CDR2 SYGVKD. CDR3 size: 17 residues. CDR3 nucleotides: TGTGCCATCAGTGAGCGGGGCCCTGGGACTAGGGAAGAGACCCAGTACTTC. This sequence encodes CAISERGPGTREETQYF.

V and J are TRBV18 and TRBJ2-7; 7 nucleotides agree with TRBD1. Germline V gives CDR1 KGHSH, CDR2 LQKENI. The CDR3 runs to 13 residues. V was clipped by 5 bases and J by 6 bases; unmatched bases: 7. DNA of the CDR3: TGTGCCAGCTCATCCGACAGGGACGGCGAGCAGTACTTC. It is translated as CASSSDRDGEQYF. Full variable domain (missing parts from reference TRBV18 and TRBJ2-7): NAGVMQNPRHLVRRRGQEARLRCSPMKGHSHVYWYRQLPEEGLKFMVYLQKENIIDESGMPKERFSAEFPKEGPSILRIQQVVRGDSAAYFCASSSDRDGEQYFGPGTRLTVT.

The chain has TRBV21-1 and TRBJ1-1. TRBV21-1 is recorded as a pseudogene. CDR3 length equals 13 residues. DNA for the CDR3: TGTGCCAGCAGCAAAGCCCGAGACACTGAAGCTTTCTTT. Translating it yields CASSKARDTEAFF.

This clone was seen a few times. The chain links TRBV7-9 to TRBJ2-7; 10 nucleotides match TRBD2. V lost 5 bases and J lost 4; bases outside the gene matches: 8. This CDR3 comprises 15 residues. Germline loops: CDR1 SEHNR, CDR2 FQNEAQ (reference sequence). The CDR3 DNA reads TGTGCCAGCAGCCTCCCTAGCGGGGGAGGATACGAGCAGTACTTC. Its translation is CASSLPSGGGYEQYF.

The V and J genes are TRBV19 and TRBJ1-5; TRBD1 agrees at 7 bases. The CDR3 length is 16 residues. Germline assignment: CDR1 LNHDA and CDR2 SQIVND (reference sequence). The V and J ends lost 0 bases and 5 bases, in that order; junction bases with no gene match: 7. CDR3 nucleotide sequence: TGTGCCAGTAGTATAGAACTACAGGGGCGTGATCAGCCCCAGCATTTT. It encodes CASSIELQGRDQPQHF.

The gene calls are TRBV7-2 and TRBJ1-4; 12 nucleotides align to TRBD1. Germline trimming cut 3 bases from V and 6 bases from J; bases unmatched to any gene: 2. CDR1 is SGHTA and CDR2 is FQGNSA in the germline V gene. The CDR3 sequence is 15 residues long. Here the CDR3 reads CASSLGTGGHEKLFF. Written as DNA, the CDR3 is TGTGCCAGCAGCTTGGGGACAGGGGGCCATGAAAAACTGTTTTTT.

The chain combines TRBV19 with TRBJ1-1, with D tentatively TRBD1 (5 bases). Germline V gives CDR1 LNHDA, CDR2 SQIVND (reference sequence). Trimming took off 8 bases at V and 3 bases at J, with 13 bases between the two ends. CDR3 length: 13 amino acids. The CDR3 sequence: CASGQGGYTEAFF. As DNA, the CDR3 is TGTGCCAGTGGGCAGGGTGGGTACACTGAAGCTTTCTTT.

The J gene is TRBJ2-2, the V gene TRBV3-1 (or the pseudogene TRBV3-2); TRBD2 matches at 11 bases. The CDR3 is 18 amino acids. In germline, CDR1 is LGHDT, CDR2 YNNKEL (reference sequence). Losses at the gene ends were 2 bases for V and 0 bases for J; bases not matched to a gene: 5. The CDR3 DNA sequence: TGTGCCAGCAGCCAACCGCTTAGCGGGGGGGCGAACACCGGGGAGCTGTTTTTT. Its protein product is CASSQPLSGGANTGELFF.

The rearrangement joins TRBV19 to TRBJ2-7; TRBD1 agrees at 8 bases. This CDR3 has 16 residues. V was clipped by 2 bases and J by 2 bases; unmatched bases: 8. CDR1 and CDR2 from the germline V gene are LNHDA and SQIVND (reference sequence). For the CDR3, the DNA is TGTGCCAGTAGTATAAGCTCCGGGACAGGAGCCTACGAGCAGTACTTC. Translating it yields CASSISSGTGAYEQYF.

This clone has more than one count but fewer than ten. The rearrangement joins TRBV7-6 to TRBJ2-7; D is possibly TRBD1 (5 bases). V lost 5 bases to trimming and J lost 6 bases, with 17 bases between them. Germline V gene lookup returns CDR1 SGHVS and CDR2 FNYEAQ. The CDR3 covers 14 residues. Here the CDR3 reads CASSLGAASGEQYF. Written as DNA, the CDR3 is TGTGCCAGCAGCCTTGGGGCGGCCTCGGGCGAGCAGTACTTC.

CDR3 sequence reads: CATMPQTDTQYF. The CDR3 DNA is TGTGCCACCATGCCTCAGACAGATACGCAGTATTTT. The rearrangement joins TRBV6-5 to TRBJ2-3; D is undetermined. Per germline, CDR1 MNHEY and CDR2 SVGAGI. The CDR3 length is 12 residues. Trimming removed 10 bases at V and 3 bases at J, with 11 bases between.